The 26 T cell receptor beta chains listed next were all sequenced from one sample in a study of T cells in Graves' hyperthyroidism and ophthalmopathy. The CDR3 regions of TCR beta were amplified from RNA transcripts. First-round RT-PCR targeting the TCR CDR3 was performed with the HTBI primer set. TCRdb re-called the multiplex PCR reads with MiXCR, one entry per CDR3 protein. The data hold some 580,000 distinct CDR3 sequences, with more than 15% observed a single time. Source material: blood. These receptors were collected from a woman aged 40 to 50 with Graves' ophthalmopathy.

V is TRBV3-1 and J is TRBJ1-6; tentatively, D is TRBD1 (5 bases). The CDR3 loop spans 15 amino acids. Germline CDR1 reads LGHDT; CDR2 reads YNNKEL (reference sequence). The V gene lost 1 base and the J gene lost 9 bases, with 13 bases spanning the gap. The CDR3: CASSQVGGTSSPLHF. CDR3 nucleotides: TGTGCCAGCAGCCAAGTGGGAGGGACGAGTTCACCCCTCCACTTT.

The chain combines TRBV9 with TRBJ1-3; 7 bases map to TRBD1. Germline loops: CDR1 SGDLS, CDR2 YYNGEE. The CDR3 consists of 17 residues. With 3 bases clipped from V and 5 bases from J, the junction kept 14 bases outside the gene matches. The CDR3: CASSAFNRGTLRNTIYF. The CDR3 DNA follows: TGTGCCAGCAGCGCCTTTAACAGGGGCACTCTGAGAAACACCATATATTTT.

The J gene is TRBJ2-3, the V gene TRBV7-3, with 7 bases that match TRBD2. Germline-derived CDR1 and CDR2 are SGHTA and FQGTGA. The V and J ends lost 2 bases and 0 bases, in that order; junction bases with no gene match: 5. The CDR3 is made up of 16 amino acids. CDR3 protein: CASSLYASGSTDTQYF. CDR3 DNA: TGTGCCAGCAGCTTATACGCTAGCGGCAGCACAGATACGCAGTATTTT.

This clonotype was seen more than once but under ten times. V is TRBV6-2 or TRBV6-3 and J is TRBJ2-6; 10 bases are a match to TRBD1. This CDR3 has 17 residues. V trimming: 5 bases; J trimming: 1 base; junction bases outside the gene matches: 5. The germline V gene has CDR1 MNHEY and CDR2 SVGEGT. CDR3 amino acids: CASSQDRGVSGANVLTF. The DNA of the CDR3 is TGTGCCAGCAGTCAGGACAGGGGGGTATCTGGGGCCAACGTCCTGACTTTC.

The J gene is TRBJ1-4, the V gene TRBV20-1, with D uncertain. Deletions cut 5 bases from V and 5 bases from J, with 6 bases between. The CDR3 runs to 11 residues. CDR1 is DFQATT and CDR2 is SNEGSKA in the germline V gene (reference sequence). CDR3 sequence: CSAGTNEKLFF. The CDR3, as DNA: TGCAGTGCTGGCACAAATGAAAAACTGTTTTTT.

This clonotype was picked up many times. The V call is TRBV28, the J call TRBJ1-1; TRBD1 matches at 9 bases. Germline trimming cut 6 bases from V and 1 base from J; bases unmatched to any gene: 6. Germline V gives CDR1 MDHEN, CDR2 SYDVKM. The CDR3 has 15 residues. CDR3 protein: CASRRQGQGNTEAFF. CDR3 sequence (DNA): TGTGCCAGCAGGAGACAGGGACAGGGGAACACTGAAGCTTTCTTT.

This clonotype occurred many times. The rearrangement joins TRBV7-9 to TRBJ2-2, with no clear D. The CDR3 has 14 residues. CDR1 is SEHNR, CDR2 FQNEAQ, per germline (reference sequence). Trimming cost V 7 bases and J 4 bases, with 13 bases left between them. The CDR3 is CASTTPGRTGELFF. The CDR3 DNA reads TGTGCCAGCACCACGCCCGGGCGCACCGGGGAGCTGTTTTTT.

This clonotype was picked up many times. This chain connects TRBV2 to TRBJ2-1, with TRBD2 as a possible D gene (6 bases). CDR3 length equals 14 residues. Germline values: CDR1 SNHLY, CDR2 FYNNEI. Trimming cost V 10 bases and J 3 bases, with 16 bases left between them. Written as DNA, the CDR3 is TGTGCCACCCTCGGGGGAGCTGGCTACAATGAGCAGTTCTTC. Protein sequence: CATLGGAGYNEQFF.

This rearrangement joins TRBV7-9 to TRBJ2-2; the match to TRBD1 covers 8 bases. The CDR3 is 14 amino acids. V gave up 11 bases and J gave up 0 bases; unmatched junction bases: 5. CDR1 is SEHNR and CDR2 is FQNEAQ in the germline V gene (reference sequence). The CDR3 region has the DNA TGTGCCCATACAGGGGGGACGAACACCGGGGAGCTGTTTTTT. It translates to CAHTGGTNTGELFF.

The chain recombines TRBV29-1 with TRBJ2-5, with D perhaps matching TRBD2 (6 bases). The CDR3 sequence is 14 residues long. The V end was cut by 4 bases, the J end by 2 bases, with 14 bases between. Germline lookup yields CDR1 SQVTM and CDR2 ANQGSEA. CDR3 nucleotide sequence: TGCAGCGTTGGTGTGACCGGGGGACAAGAGACCCAGTACTTC. Translated: CSVGVTGGQETQYF.

This rearrangement joins TRBV12-3 or TRBV12-4 to TRBJ1-3; D is possibly TRBD1 (5 bases). The CDR3 has 16 amino acids. The ends were cut back, 6 bases at V and 5 bases at J, with 20 bases in the middle. The chain's CDR3 is CASRSLSWVGRNTIYF. Written as DNA, the CDR3 is TGTGCCAGCAGATCCCTCTCCTGGGTGGGACGAAACACCATATATTTT.

This clonotype showed up many times. The V and J genes are TRBV2 and TRBJ2-1; tentatively, D is TRBD2 (7 bases). The germline V gene encodes CDR1 SNHLY and CDR2 FYNNEI. CDR3 size: 13 residues. Trimming pared 11 bases from V and 3 bases from J, leaving 14 bases between. CDR3 in amino acids: CASEGGGYNEQFF. CDR3 in DNA: TGTGCCTCGGAGGGGGGGGGCTACAATGAGCAGTTCTTC.

The genes are TRBV5-1 and TRBJ2-5; D ambiguous. This CDR3 comprises 14 residues. V lost 4 bases, J lost 5 bases, and 15 bases lay in between. Looked up from germline, CDR1 is SGHRS and CDR2 is YFSETQ. The CDR3 DNA is TGCGCCAGCAGCCCCGCCGCGGCTCGGGAGACCCAGTACTTC. Amino acid sequence: CASSPAAARETQYF.

The table lists this clonotype with many counts. The CDR3 DNA reads TGTGCCAGCAGCTTCGACACCCTAGCGGGGGGCTCCGGGGAGCTGTTTTTT. This codes for CASSFDTLAGGSGELFF. This chain links TRBV7-8 with TRBJ2-2; 11 bases fit TRBD2. Germline V gives CDR1 SGHVS, CDR2 FQNEAQ. The CDR3 spans 17 residues. V was clipped by 3 bases and J by 6 bases; unmatched bases: 9.

There are many counts of this clonotype. The V gene is TRBV20-1, the J gene TRBJ1-1; weak D call: TRBD1 (5 bases). Trimming shortened V by 5 bases and J by 1 base, and 11 bases separated the two germline ends. The CDR3 has 13 residues. Germline V gene sequence: CDR1 DFQATT, CDR2 SNEGSKA (reference sequence). CDR3 region: CSALWGSNTEAFF. The CDR3 DNA is TGCAGTGCTCTTTGGGGGTCGAACACTGAAGCTTTCTTT.

The chain has TRBV12-3 or TRBV12-4 and TRBJ1-4, with D uncertain. The CDR3 covers 11 residues. The ends were cut back, 6 bases at V and 7 bases at J, with 6 bases in the middle. The CDR3 loop is CASRLGEKLFF. The CDR3 nucleotides are TGTGCCAGCAGACTCGGTGAAAAACTGTTTTTT.

As DNA, the CDR3 is TGTGCCAGCAGCCCCCGACAGGGGGGGAACACCGGGGAGCTGTTTTTT. This sequence encodes CASSPRQGGNTGELFF. This chain joins TRBV6-1 and TRBJ2-2, with 9 bases fitting TRBD1. The CDR3 length is 16 residues. The germline V gene encodes CDR1 MNHNS and CDR2 SASEGT. V was clipped by 6 bases and J by 1 base; unmatched bases: 6.

This clonotype has more than one count but fewer than ten. The chain employs TRBV7-3 and TRBJ2-2; TRBD2 matches 7 bases. There are 14 residues in the CDR3. V lost 5 bases to trimming and J lost 5 bases; unmatched junction nucleotides: 5. Per germline, CDR1 SGHTA and CDR2 FQGTGA. Written as DNA, the CDR3 is TGTGCCAGCAGCCCGGACGGGGGGACCGGGGAGCTGTTTTTT. It codes for CASSPDGGTGELFF.

This clonotype was picked up many times. The V gene is TRBV5-1, the J gene TRBJ2-1; 8 bases are shared with TRBD2. The trim removed 2 bases at V and 5 bases at J, leaving 6 bases unmatched. The germline gives CDR1 SGHRS, CDR2 YFSETQ. This CDR3 spans 15 amino acids. The CDR3 region has the DNA TGCGCCAGCAGCTTAGCGGGAGCGGGAAACAATGAGCAGTTCTTC. As protein: CASSLAGAGNNEQFF. The complete variable domain, with remaining parts taken from reference TRBV5-1 and TRBJ2-1, reads KAGVTQTPRYLIKTRGQQVTLSCSPISGHRSVSWYQQTPGQGLQFLFEYFSETQRNKGNFPGRFSGRQFSNSRSEMNVSTLELGDSALYLCASSLAGAGNNEQFFGPGTRLTVL.

The table lists this clonotype with many counts. The V call is TRBV7-3, the J call TRBJ2-5; either TRBD1 or TRBD2 may fit D (6 bases each). Deletions cut 6 bases from V and 5 bases from J, with 13 bases between. CDR3 length: 13 amino acids. Per germline, CDR1 SGHTA and CDR2 FQGTGA. The CDR3: CASSSGQLETQYF. DNA of the CDR3: TGTGCCAGCAGTAGCGGACAGTTGGAGACCCAGTACTTC.

The sample holds many counts of this clonotype. A much larger clone sits a single nucleotide away, making a read error possible. The chain recombines TRBV12-3 or TRBV12-4 with TRBJ1-1; D is perhaps TRBD1 (5 bases). The CDR3 extends over 13 amino acids. Trimming removed 6 bases from V and 3 bases from J, with 11 bases in between. CDR3 sequence: CASSQGVYTEAFF. CDR3 DNA: TGTGCCAGCAGCCAAGGGGTGTACACTGAAGCTTTCTTT.

As for this clonotype: A much more abundant neighbour one base away suggests this may be a read error. The CDR3 sequence is CASSLVGGAEALF. CDR3 nucleotide sequence: TGTGCCAGCAGCTTGGTTGGTGGTGCTGAAGCTCTCTTT. The V call is TRBV11-2, the J call TRBJ1-1; D is unresolved. The CDR3 runs 13 residues. CDR1 is SGHAT and CDR2 is FQNNGV in the germline V gene.

This clonotype was observed a handful of times. V is TRBV3-1 and J is TRBJ2-7, with a weak D call TRBD2 (6 bases). CDR1 and CDR2 (germline): LGHDT, YNNKEL (reference sequence). This CDR3 is 15 amino acids long. V was shortened by 3 bases and J by 1 base, with 13 bases between the two germline ends. Written as DNA, the CDR3 is TGTGCCAGCAGCCACGCCGGGACTCCTTCCTACGAGCAGTACTTC. This encodes CASSHAGTPSYEQYF.

There are a few counts of this clonotype. The gene calls are TRBV27 and TRBJ2-7; D is possibly TRBD1 or TRBD2 (5 bases each). Trimming took off 5 bases at V and 2 bases at J, with 19 bases between the two ends. Germline assignment: CDR1 MNHEY and CDR2 SMNVEV (reference sequence). The CDR3 has 16 amino acids. The CDR3 nucleotides are TGTGCCAGCAGTCCCACAGGCGGACGAGCGGCCTACGAGCAGTACTTC. It specifies CASSPTGGRAAYEQYF.

This chain uses TRBV20-1 with TRBJ1-4; TRBD1 matches at 7 bases. The CDR3 is made up of 13 amino acids. Germline CDR1 and CDR2: DFQATT and SNEGSKA (reference sequence). The V and J ends lost 5 bases and 6 bases, in that order; junction bases with no gene match: 6. CDR3 protein: CSAPDRTDEKLFF. The CDR3 nucleotides are TGCAGTGCTCCGGACAGGACCGATGAAAAACTGTTTTTT.

This clonotype was picked up many times. The V and J genes are TRBV10-3 and TRBJ2-5; D could derive from TRBD1 or TRBD2 (5 bases each). The germline V gene encodes CDR1 ENHRY and CDR2 SYGVKD. V lost 4 bases and J lost 5, with 11 bases in between. The CDR3 loop spans 13 amino acids. The CDR3 bases are TGTGCCATCAGTGCCGGGGACGTGGAGACCCAGTACTTC. Encoded protein: CAISAGDVETQYF.